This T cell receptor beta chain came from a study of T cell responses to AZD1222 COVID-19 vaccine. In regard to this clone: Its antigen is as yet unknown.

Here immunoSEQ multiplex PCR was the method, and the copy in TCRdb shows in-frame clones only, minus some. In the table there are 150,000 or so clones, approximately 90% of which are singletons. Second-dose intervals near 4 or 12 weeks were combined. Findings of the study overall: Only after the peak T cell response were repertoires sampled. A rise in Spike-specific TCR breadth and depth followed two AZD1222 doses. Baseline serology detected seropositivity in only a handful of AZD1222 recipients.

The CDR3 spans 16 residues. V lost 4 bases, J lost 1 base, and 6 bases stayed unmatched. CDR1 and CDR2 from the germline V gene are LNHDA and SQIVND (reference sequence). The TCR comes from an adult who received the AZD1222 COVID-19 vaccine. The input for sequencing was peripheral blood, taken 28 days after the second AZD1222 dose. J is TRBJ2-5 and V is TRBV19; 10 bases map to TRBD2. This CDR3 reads CASSTLAGGIQETQYF. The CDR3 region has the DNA TGTGCCAGTAGTACATTAGCGGGGGGTATCCAAGAGACCCAGTACTTC.